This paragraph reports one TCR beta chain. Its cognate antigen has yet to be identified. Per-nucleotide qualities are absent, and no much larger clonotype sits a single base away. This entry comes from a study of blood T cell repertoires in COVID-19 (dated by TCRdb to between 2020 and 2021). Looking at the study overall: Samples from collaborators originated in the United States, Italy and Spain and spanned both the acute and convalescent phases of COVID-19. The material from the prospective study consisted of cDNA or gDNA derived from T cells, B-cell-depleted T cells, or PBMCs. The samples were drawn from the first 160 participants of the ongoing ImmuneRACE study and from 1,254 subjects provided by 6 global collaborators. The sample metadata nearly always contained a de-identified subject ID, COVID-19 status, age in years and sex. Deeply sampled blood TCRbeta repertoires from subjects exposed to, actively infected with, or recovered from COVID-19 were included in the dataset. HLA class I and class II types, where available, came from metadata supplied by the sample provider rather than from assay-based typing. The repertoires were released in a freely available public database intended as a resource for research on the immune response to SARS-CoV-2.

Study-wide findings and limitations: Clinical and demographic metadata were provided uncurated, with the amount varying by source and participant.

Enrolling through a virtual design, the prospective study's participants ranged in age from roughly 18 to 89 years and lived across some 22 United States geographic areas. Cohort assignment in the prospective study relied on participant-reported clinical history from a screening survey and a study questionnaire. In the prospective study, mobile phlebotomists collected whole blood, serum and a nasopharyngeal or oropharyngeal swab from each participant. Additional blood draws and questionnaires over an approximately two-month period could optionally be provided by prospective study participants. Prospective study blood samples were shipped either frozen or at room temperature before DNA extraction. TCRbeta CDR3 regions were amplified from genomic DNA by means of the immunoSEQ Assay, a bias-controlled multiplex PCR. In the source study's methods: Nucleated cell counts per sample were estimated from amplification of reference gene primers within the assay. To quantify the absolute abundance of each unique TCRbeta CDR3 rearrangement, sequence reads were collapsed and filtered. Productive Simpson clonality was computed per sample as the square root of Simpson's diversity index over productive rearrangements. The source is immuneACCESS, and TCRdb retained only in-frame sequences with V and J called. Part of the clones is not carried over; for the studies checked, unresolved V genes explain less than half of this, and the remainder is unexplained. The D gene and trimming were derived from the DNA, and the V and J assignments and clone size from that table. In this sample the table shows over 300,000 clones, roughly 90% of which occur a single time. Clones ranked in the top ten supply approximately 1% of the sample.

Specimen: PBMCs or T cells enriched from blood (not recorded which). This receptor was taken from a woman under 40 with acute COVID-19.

This receptor has the CDR3 CASSLGGSKVPAFF. The DNA reads TGTGCCAGCAGCTTAGGGGGCTCGAAGGTTCCGGCTTTCTTT. The rearrangement combines TRBV11-2 with TRBJ1-1; 5 matching bases give a weak D call of TRBD1. Reading the germline V gene gives CDR1 SGHAT and CDR2 FQNNGV. Cut back by 1 base and 11 bases, the V and J ends lie 17 bases apart. From the cysteine through the phenylalanine, the CDR3 covers 14 amino acids. The sequence is cut down to CDR3 DNA, 42 bases in frame from base 1.